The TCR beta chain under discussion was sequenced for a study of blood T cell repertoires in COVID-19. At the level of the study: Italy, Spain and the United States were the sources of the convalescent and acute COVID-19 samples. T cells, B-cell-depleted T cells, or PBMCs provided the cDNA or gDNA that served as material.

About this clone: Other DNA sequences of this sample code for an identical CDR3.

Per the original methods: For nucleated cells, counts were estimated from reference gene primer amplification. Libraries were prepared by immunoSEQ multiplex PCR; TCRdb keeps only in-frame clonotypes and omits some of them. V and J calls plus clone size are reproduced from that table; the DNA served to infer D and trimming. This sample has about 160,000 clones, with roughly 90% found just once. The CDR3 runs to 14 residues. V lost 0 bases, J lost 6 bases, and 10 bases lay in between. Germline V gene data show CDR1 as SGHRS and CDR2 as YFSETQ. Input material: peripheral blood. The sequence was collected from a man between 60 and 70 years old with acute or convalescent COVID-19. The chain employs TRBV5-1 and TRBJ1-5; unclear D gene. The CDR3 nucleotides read TGCGCCAGCAGCTTGGGGTCGGGAGGTCAGCCCCAGCATTTT. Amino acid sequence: CASSLGSGGQPQHF.